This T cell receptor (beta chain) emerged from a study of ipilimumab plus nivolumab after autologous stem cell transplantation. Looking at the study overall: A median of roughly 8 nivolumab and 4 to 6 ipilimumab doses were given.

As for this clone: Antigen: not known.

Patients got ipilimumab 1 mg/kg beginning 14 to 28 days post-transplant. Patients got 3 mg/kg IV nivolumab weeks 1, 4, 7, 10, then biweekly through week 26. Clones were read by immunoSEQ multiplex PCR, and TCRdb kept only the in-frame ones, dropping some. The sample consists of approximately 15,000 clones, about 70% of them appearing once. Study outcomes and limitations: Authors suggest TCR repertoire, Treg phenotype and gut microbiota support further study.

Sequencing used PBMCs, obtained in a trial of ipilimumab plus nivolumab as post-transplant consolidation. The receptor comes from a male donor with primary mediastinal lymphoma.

The CDR3 here is CAWSVRGAFIAFF. The DNA for the CDR3 is TGTGCCTGGAGTGTACGGGGGGCATTTATCGCTTTCTTT. The V call is TRBV30, the J call TRBJ1-1; a weak D match, TRBD1 (6 bases). CDR1 and CDR2 (germline): GTSNPN, SVGIG (reference sequence). V was trimmed by 0 bases and J by 11 bases, leaving 16 bases between them. This CDR3 contains 13 residues.